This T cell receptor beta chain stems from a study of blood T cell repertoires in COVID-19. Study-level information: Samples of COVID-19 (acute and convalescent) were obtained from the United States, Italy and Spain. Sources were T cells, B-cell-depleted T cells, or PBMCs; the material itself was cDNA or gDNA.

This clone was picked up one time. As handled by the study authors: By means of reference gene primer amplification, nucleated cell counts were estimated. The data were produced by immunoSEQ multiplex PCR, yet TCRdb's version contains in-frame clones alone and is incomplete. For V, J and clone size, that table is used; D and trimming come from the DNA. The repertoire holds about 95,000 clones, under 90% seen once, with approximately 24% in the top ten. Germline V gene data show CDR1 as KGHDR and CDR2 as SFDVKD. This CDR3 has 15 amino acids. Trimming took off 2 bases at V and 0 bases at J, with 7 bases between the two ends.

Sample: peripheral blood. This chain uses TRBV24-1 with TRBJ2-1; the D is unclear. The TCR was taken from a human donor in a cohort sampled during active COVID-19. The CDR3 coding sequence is TGTGCCACCAGTGATTCTTCACACTCCTACAATGAGCAGTTCTTC. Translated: CATSDSSHSYNEQFF.